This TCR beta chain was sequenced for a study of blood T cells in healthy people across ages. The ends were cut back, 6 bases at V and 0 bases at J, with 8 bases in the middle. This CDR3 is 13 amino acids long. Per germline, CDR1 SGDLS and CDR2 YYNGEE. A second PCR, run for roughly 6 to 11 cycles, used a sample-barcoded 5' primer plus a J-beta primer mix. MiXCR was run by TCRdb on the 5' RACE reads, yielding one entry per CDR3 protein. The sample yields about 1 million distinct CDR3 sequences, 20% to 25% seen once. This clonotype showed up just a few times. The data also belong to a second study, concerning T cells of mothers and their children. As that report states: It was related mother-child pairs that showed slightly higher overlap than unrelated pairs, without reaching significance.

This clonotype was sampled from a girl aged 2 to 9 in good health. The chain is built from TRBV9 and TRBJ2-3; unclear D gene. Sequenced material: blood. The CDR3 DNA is TGTGCCAGCATGGATGGTAGCACAGATACGCAGTATTTT. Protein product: CASMDGSTDTQYF.